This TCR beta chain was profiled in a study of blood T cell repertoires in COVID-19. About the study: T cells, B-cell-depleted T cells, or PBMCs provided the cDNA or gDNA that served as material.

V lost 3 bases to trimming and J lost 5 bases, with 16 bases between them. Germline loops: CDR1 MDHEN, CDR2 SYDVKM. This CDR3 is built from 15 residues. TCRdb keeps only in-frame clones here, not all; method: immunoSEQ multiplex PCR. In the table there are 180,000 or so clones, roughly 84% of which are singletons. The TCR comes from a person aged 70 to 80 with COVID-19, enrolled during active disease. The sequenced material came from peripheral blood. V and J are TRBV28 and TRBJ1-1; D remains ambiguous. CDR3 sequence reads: CASSFRSRGWTEAFF. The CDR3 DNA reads TGTGCCAGCAGTTTTCGGTCGCGAGGCTGGACTGAAGCTTTCTTT.